Given below is one T cell receptor (beta chain) in context. These data originate in a study of blood T cell repertoires in COVID-19. Study at large: Material from acute and convalescent COVID-19 was sourced from the United States, Italy and Spain. Nucleic acid was either cDNA or gDNA, and it came from T cells, B-cell-depleted T cells, or PBMCs.

The V gene lost 2 bases and the J gene lost 2 bases, with 7 bases spanning the gap. The V gene's germline CDR1 is SGHRS and CDR2 YFSETQ. The CDR3 is 13 amino acids. Original processing methods: Counts of nucleated cells, estimated from reference gene primer amplification, were obtained. The method was immunoSEQ multiplex PCR; TCRdb's version includes in-frame clones alone and lacks a portion of them. V, J and clone size derive from that table, while D and trimming were established from the DNA sequence. The top ten hold 24% of the sample, which has about 95,000 clones, 84% seen once. Sample: peripheral blood. The chain carries TRBV5-1 and TRBJ1-2; D is undetermined. The source of this sequence is a human donor in a cohort sampled during active COVID-19. The CDR3 loop is CASSFAENYGYTF. CDR3 bases: TGCGCCAGCAGCTTTGCAGAAAACTATGGCTACACCTTC. Full variable domain (remainder filled in from reference TRBV5-1 and TRBJ1-2): KAGVTQTPRYLIKTRGQQVTLSCSPISGHRSVSWYQQTPGQGLQFLFEYFSETQRNKGNFPGRFSGRQFSNSRSEMNVSTLELGDSALYLCASSFAENYGYTFGSGTRLTVV.